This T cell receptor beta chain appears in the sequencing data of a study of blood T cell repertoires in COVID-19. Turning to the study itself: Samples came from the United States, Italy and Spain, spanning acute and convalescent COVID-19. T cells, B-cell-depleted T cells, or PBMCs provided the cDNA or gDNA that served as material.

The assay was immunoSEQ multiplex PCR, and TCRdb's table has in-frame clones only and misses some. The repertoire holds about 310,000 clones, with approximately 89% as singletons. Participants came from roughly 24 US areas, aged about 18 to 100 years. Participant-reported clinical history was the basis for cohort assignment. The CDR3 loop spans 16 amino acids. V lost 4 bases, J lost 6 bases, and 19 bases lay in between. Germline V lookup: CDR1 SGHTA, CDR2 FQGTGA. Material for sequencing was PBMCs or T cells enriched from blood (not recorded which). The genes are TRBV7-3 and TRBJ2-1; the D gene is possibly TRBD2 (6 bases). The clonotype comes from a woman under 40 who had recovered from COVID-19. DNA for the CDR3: TGTGCCAGCAGCTCCCAATCCGGGACTCCCGCCAATGAGCAGTTCTTC. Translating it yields CASSSQSGTPANEQFF.